This is a list of T cell receptor beta chains from one sample in a study of shared clonotypes between healthy human individuals. The protocol was immunoSEQ multiplex PCR, while the TCRdb copy is restricted to in-frame clones and leaves out a portion. The sample yields about 2 million clones, about 95% seen once. Sequencing used naive CD8+ T cells sorted from blood. The receptors shown here come from a man in his late teens or twenties in good health. The conserved cysteine and the conserved F or W are not part of the CDR3 here. The order of the fields is V gene, CDR3 protein.

V: TRBV19
CDR3: ASSLAPGLVNEQF

V: TRBV7-7
CDR3: AVSWAGGRYSPLH

V: TRBV6-1
CDR3: ASSEGQRVSVREKLF

V: TRBV19
CDR3: ASSTSSGGQNEAF

V: TRBV2
CDR3: ATQDEGLEQF

V: TRBV7-9
CDR3: ASSLGDSKEAF

V: TRBV6-5
CDR3: ASSYAGSSPDTQY

V: TRBV4-1
CDR3: ASSPPGLAGVSGVETQY

V: TRBV5-1
CDR3: ASSLEVGGNTEAF

V: TRBV5-6
CDR3: ASSLNWGSGEQY

V: TRBV27
CDR3: ASSGVGTNEKLF

V: TRBV21-1
CDR3: ASTVTGPEAF

V: TRBV5-8
CDR3: ASSYDGLNWSYEQY

V: TRBV27
CDR3: ASSFGGGGAAEAF

V: TRBV6-5
CDR3: ASSSTGEGTEAF

V: TRBV19
CDR3: ASSLGQGYEQY

V: TRBV9
CDR3: ASRVGADGEYTDTQY

V: TRBV11-1
CDR3: ASSLVTGGSYEQY

V: TRBV7-8
CDR3: ASSQRLAGWRETQY

V: TRBV2
CDR3: ASSELAVYNEQF

V: TRBV28
CDR3: ASSLFKKGRAGTGELF

V: TRBV2
CDR3: ASSEGTGSWQPQH

V: TRBV6-1
CDR3: ASSATIRDWYNEQF

V: TRBV12-5
CDR3: ASVWGEETQY

V: TRBV4-1
CDR3: ASSDYGGGTEAF

V: TRBV4-3
CDR3: ASSQGAWGTYNEQF

V: TRBV4-3
CDR3: ASSPGLAGGETDTQY

V: TRBV10-3
CDR3: AISEAAGELF

V: TRBV30
CDR3: AWSVGAGNNEQF